This entry concerns a single T cell receptor (beta chain). Its target is not known. Although they were nominally healthy when sampled, donors likely had unrecorded immune exposures. This sample is part of a study of cytomegalovirus exposure and HLA in healthy donors. PCR used 60 Vbeta primers and 13 Jbeta primers. Some clones are missing from TCRdb's copy, which holds only in-frame ones; the method was immunoSEQ multiplex PCR. The sample holds roughly 170,000 clones, around 80% seen once. Per germline, CDR1 SGHRS and CDR2 YFSETQ. The CDR3 runs to 16 residues. V gave up 2 bases and J gave up 4 bases, with 17 bases separating them. Findings of the study overall: Relative to equally common others, HLA-associated TCR beta chains showed greater clonal expansion in a later analysis. High specificity and sensitivity for cytomegalovirus status were reported for the classifier. Cytomegalovirus association was assigned to 170 or so TCR beta chains.

This chain connects TRBV5-1 to TRBJ2-3; D is ambiguous. Sequenced material: PBMCs. The source of this sequence is a woman between 50 and 59 years old in good health and CMV-seropositive. The CDR3 nucleotides read TGCGCCAGCAGCTTATGGCCAAAAAGGCGGTCAGATACGCAGTATTTT. This encodes CASSLWPKRRSDTQYF. Combining the CDR3 with reference TRBV5-1 and TRBJ2-3 gives the whole variable domain KAGVTQTPRYLIKTRGQQVTLSCSPISGHRSVSWYQQTPGQGLQFLFEYFSETQRNKGNFPGRFSGRQFSNSRSEMNVSTLELGDSALYLCASSLWPKRRSDTQYFGPGTRLTVL.